This TCR beta chain comes out of a study of blood T cell repertoires in COVID-19. The study drew participants aged about 18 to 90 years from roughly 25 US areas. Some clones are missing from TCRdb's copy, which holds only in-frame ones; the method was immunoSEQ multiplex PCR. The top ten clones hold about 4% of a sample with about 220,000 clones, 80% to 90% of them seen once. This clone was counted once. This sequence originates from a middle-aged woman with acute COVID-19. The sample comprised PBMCs or T cells enriched from blood (not recorded which).

The DNA for the CDR3 is TGTGCCAGCAGCTTAGACCGGTTGATCCTTCAAGAGACCCAGTACTTC. Its protein is CASSLDRLILQETQYF. This chain joins TRBV7-9 and TRBJ2-5; D not resolved. The CDR3 consists of 16 residues. Germline V gene data show CDR1 as SEHNR and CDR2 as FQNEAQ (reference sequence). V lost 1 base and J lost 2, with 14 bases in between.